Listed below are T cell receptor beta chains from one sample, sequenced in a study of regulatory T cells in long-lasting Graves disease. TCRdb analysed the multiplex PCR reads with MiXCR anew, one entry per CDR3 protein. The sample lists more than 300,000 distinct CDR3 sequences, 15% to 18% seen once, with about 20% in the top ten. The sample was peripheral blood mononuclear cells (PBMCs), taken at new diagnosis, from a patient treated with antithyroid drugs. These receptor sequences come from a female donor with Graves disease. Both conserved end residues are part of each CDR3. A D gene is named only where the DNA matches it firmly.

v_call	cdr3_length	j_call	d_call	cdr3_aa
TRBV4-2	15	TRBJ1-1	-	CASSTAGWRDTEAFF
TRBV5-6	15	TRBJ2-7	-	CASSRFRGESYEQYF
TRBV28	16	TRBJ2-7	TRBD2	CASSNLMAGGRNEQYF
TRBV29-1	14	TRBJ2-2	-	CSVDTGLDTGELFF
TRBV10-3	11	TRBJ2-7	-	CAISDIGEQYF
TRBV5-1	11	TRBJ2-7	-	CASASSYEQYF
TRBV6-2/TRBV6-3	14	TRBJ2-1	TRBD2	CASTVSGAYNEQFF
TRBV7-8	15	TRBJ2-7	TRBD2	CASSRSGRALYEQYF
TRBV10-3	15	TRBJ2-1	TRBD1	CAIGEGQGGHNEQFF
TRBV12-3/TRBV12-4	15	TRBJ1-4	-	CASSRRQRPNEKLFF
TRBV13	13	TRBJ1-2	-	CASSHREEYGYTF
TRBV27	16	TRBJ1-1	-	CASSLLGGGGATEAFF
TRBV30	13	TRBJ1-2	TRBD1	CAWRGDSNYGYTF
TRBV6-5	17	TRBJ1-3	-	CASSYLQPQSSGNTIYF
TRBV7-9	14	TRBJ1-1	TRBD1	CASTRGELNTEAFF
TRBV7-2	13	TRBJ2-2	-	CASSLDSSGELFF
TRBV12-3/TRBV12-4	12	TRBJ2-1	-	CASSLQIHEQFF
TRBV7-9	14	TRBJ2-7	-	CASSRSGQHYEQYF
TRBV18	16	TRBJ2-3	TRBD1	CASSPSGQGATDTQYF
TRBV19	14	TRBJ2-3	TRBD2	CASSVQTSGHTQYF
TRBV7-8	15	TRBJ1-1	-	CASSARRSGDTEAFF
TRBV6-2/TRBV6-3	16	TRBJ1-2	-	CASSYSNGERGRGYTF
TRBV6-1	15	TRBJ2-3	TRBD1	CASSAGTGITDTQYF
TRBV2	15	TRBJ2-7	TRBD2	CASSGGLAGGYEQYF
TRBV20-1	13	TRBJ1-2	TRBD1	CSARDRANYGYTF
TRBV27	15	TRBJ1-6	-	CASSLSFRAYSPLHF
TRBV18	14	TRBJ1-1	-	CASSLSGLNTAAFF
TRBV19	12	TRBJ1-2	-	CASSIATYGYTF
TRBV5-1	14	TRBJ2-7	TRBD2	CASSAGLEADEQYF
TRBV6-1	14	TRBJ2-7	-	CASSESHGFSEQYF
TRBV5-1	14	TRBJ1-1	-	CASSLRQGRTEAFF
TRBV2	13	TRBJ1-5	-	CASSEGGAQPQHF
TRBV28	12	TRBJ2-7	-	CASSFRDLEQYF
TRBV12-3/TRBV12-4	14	TRBJ1-5	-	CASSSRRMEKPQHF
TRBV7-3	15	TRBJ1-1	TRBD1	CASSSRQGANTEAFF
TRBV7-2	14	TRBJ2-4	-	CANSLVSPGDIQYF
TRBV7-9	18	TRBJ2-3	TRBD2	CASTPPLGTSGGTDTQYF
TRBV7-9	13	TRBJ2-3	-	CASSLVPPDTQYF
TRBV6-1	14	TRBJ1-5	-	CASLRGGGIGPQHF